This T cell receptor beta chain is from a study of cytomegalovirus exposure and HLA in healthy donors (dated by TCRdb to 2016 to 2017). With respect to the entire study: An earlier analysis of some 600 of the donors reported 250 to 300 Gb of sequence data and around 100 million unique TCR beta sequences obtained from about 179 million T cells. Approximately 300 gigabases of sequencing data and approximately 85 million unique TCR sequences were included in an early release covering around 650 HLA-typed donors. Across around 400 genotyped donors of the cohort, an average of 235,054 unique TCR beta nucleotide sequences per donor were sequenced, and 15% to 20% of those sequences were non-productive. The study profiled the T cell repertoires of about 720 subjects by immunosequencing and related them to cytomegalovirus serostatus. Both class I and class II loci were covered by HLA typing, at four-digit resolution. The study combined high-throughput TCR immunosequencing, statistical association of individual TCRs with disease status, and machine learning to predict cytomegalovirus infection status. The study aimed to test whether cataloging public T cell receptors could reveal signatures of past pathogen exposure. A separate validation cohort of roughly 130 different subjects was used in addition to the roughly 620-subject first cohort. Every repertoire in the discovery cohort had been generated on one and the same sequencing platform. Four to six DR-DQ haplotypes were handled as single units for association and clustering, since linkage in the cohort was strong. An earlier analysis of 587 of the donors used high-throughput TCR beta sequencing to judge whether each TCR beta V gene segment behaved as functional or pseudogenic. The later analysis used no new phenotypic data to find candidate immune exposures, relying instead on TCR beta sequences and their occurrence across donors. A later genetic analysis took genome-wide SNP genotypes for about 55% of the 666 donors and used that subset as a discovery cohort. The number of typed donors differed by locus: roughly 629-640 for A, B, C, DRB1 and DQB1; 500 to 550 for DQA1; approximately 600 for DPA1; and around 490 for DPB1. Donor age, sex, ethnicity and CMV serostatus were collected together with the repertoire data. To study patterns of TCR occurrence, a later analysis re-analyzed previously published TCR beta repertoires from 666 donors and added high-resolution HLA genotyping. Of the roughly 400 genotyped donors, 65% to 90% fell in the genetic ancestry cluster associated with self-reported Caucasian donors.

Concerning this clone itself: There is no known antigen for this receptor. No clone much larger than this one lies a single base away; base qualities are absent.

Receptor amplification or capture employed the immunoSEQ multiplex PCR assay. The multiplex PCR relied on a mix of 60 forward primers for TCR Vbeta segments and 13 reverse primers for TCR Jbeta segments. The CDR3 region of rearranged TCR beta genes was amplified from genomic DNA by a multiplex PCR assay. On the Illumina HiSeq System, the amplified TCR beta libraries were sequenced as 87-base-pair reads. From the authors' description of their analysis: A later analysis counted tens of millions of unique TCR beta chains across the 550 to 750 repertoires, and some 12 million of these chains were shared by at least two donors. To remove PCR and sequencing errors, raw reads were error-corrected and collapsed into unique sequences using a nearest-neighbor algorithm that merged closely related sequences. CDR3 sequences were aligned to IMGT reference sequences to assign V, D and J gene segments. For a sequence to be retained, at least a six-nucleotide match to both a V gene segment and a J gene segment was required. Rearrangements were called productive when the CDR3 lacked stop codons and stayed in frame with V and J; all others were non-productive. CDR3 was defined according to IMGT convention as the region running from the second conserved V-encoded cysteine to the conserved J-encoded phenylalanine. The earlier analysis of 500 to 750 of the donors excluded any sequence lacking an unambiguous match to a single V gene segment. In an earlier analysis of approximately 550 of the donors, V segments were called functional above 56.7% productive rearrangements and were called segregating when the between-donor standard deviation exceeded 5%. A statistical classification framework was built for diagnosing cytomegalovirus status from the catalog of TCR beta chain sequences. In a later analysis, V and J genes were assigned by comparing TCR nucleotide sequences against IMGT/GENE-DB human TR gene sequences. A later analysis assigned CDR3 sequences and most-parsimonious VDJ recombination scenarios with the TCRdist pipeline. A later analysis defined each TCR beta chain by its CDR3 amino acid sequence plus V-gene family, and excluded reads lacking a unique V-gene family. As a way to deal with suspected cross-contamination and a sequencing artifact, a later analysis dropped under 600 nucleotide sequences that were highly shared and had low generation probability. In a later analysis, a clonal expansion index was calculated for each public chain from normalized within-repertoire ranks of inferred template counts. A later analysis computed generation probabilities with a VDJ recombination model fitted to out-of-frame rearrangements, and checked the results against IGoR. Hypergeometric tests were used in a later analysis to score TCR-TCR, TCR-HLA and TCR-CMV co-occurrence, with a repertoire-size bias correction applied to the TCR pairs. To estimate false discovery rates, a later analysis permuted the HLA or CMV assignments 20 times. A later analysis grouped co-occurring TCRs with DBSCAN, adding TCRdist sequence similarity when clustering within HLA-allele-positive subsets. Co-occurrence clustering excluded repertoires with fewer than 30,000 or more than 120,000 public chains, plus five with anomalous nucleotide sharing. The clones in this table, taken by TCRdb from immuneACCESS, are in-frame only. Not every clone is retained; where verified, under half of the shortfall comes from an unresolved V gene, and the cause of the rest is unknown. The V and J calls and the clone size are those of that table, but D and trimming were determined from the DNA. The table for this sample lists approximately 22,000 clones; around 77% of them were counted only once. The ten largest clones add up to approximately 7.4% of the sample.

The cohort consisted of approximately 690 healthy bone marrow donors. At the time of sampling, every cohort member was nominally healthy, though immune exposures that went unrecorded were likely present. The donor tested CMV seronegative, placing the donor among the approximately 400 seronegative members of the cohort. A peripheral blood sample was collected from each donor, and TCR beta sequencing was performed on peripheral blood mononuclear cells. Genomic DNA extraction from the blood cell samples was performed with the Qiagen DNeasy Blood Extraction Kit. On the study overall, not on this receptor specifically: A later analysis found that HLA-associated TCR beta chains were more clonally expanded and had lower generation probabilities than equally common non-associated chains. Broadly in line with IMGT annotations, most TCR beta V segments showed up in productive rearrangements about 87% or about 30% of the time in an earlier analysis of 587 of the donors. The earlier analysis of 587 of the donors excluded some 15 rarely observed V segments, including chromosome 9 orphons, because counts were too low. The classifier was reported to diagnose cytomegalovirus status with high specificity and sensitivity in both the original and validation cohorts. It was suggested by the authors that the approach could potentially be generalized to other disease states and immunological phenotypes. Some IMGT-functional V segments, including TRBV6-2 and TRBV6-3, could not be distinguished by the 87-base-pair reads and were therefore excluded. An association between a missense DCLRE1C variant and V-gene and J-gene trimming of TCR beta chains was found in a later genetic analysis and replicated in an independent cohort. In a later analysis, the rate of TCR association differed among HLA loci, with DRB1 alleles having the most associated TCRs and HLA-C alleles having the fewest. A few of the identified cytomegalovirus-associated TCR beta chains were confirmed in vitro to be specific for cytomegalovirus antigens. Several of the top co-occurrence clusters appeared to be linked to parvovirus B19, influenza, CMV and Epstein-Barr virus, according to a later analysis. The sequencing pipeline was judged likely to have produced a cluster of highly shared sequence variants as a technical artifact. According to a later genetic analysis, donors in an Asian-associated ancestry cluster had fewer N-insertions in productive TCRs than the roughly 700-donor mean. Because some donors lacked HLA typing at each locus, the association tests relied only on the typed subset. A later analysis found that most CMV-associated TCR beta chains appeared HLA-restricted, with HLA associations seemingly driven largely by CMV exposure. Sequencing depth was assumed to be roughly uniform across donors in the presence/absence analyses, though that assumption may not hold. Specific HLA alleles were associated with 15,000 to 20,000 TCR beta sequences at a false discovery rate of 0.05 in a later analysis. When HLA alleles, especially DR and DQ, strongly co-occurred, TCR associations were difficult to assign to individual alleles. Most TCR sequences were seen in very few donors, while some public TCRs were found in many individuals. CMV serostatus was the only immune exposure information available for the cohort. The study listed 164 TCR beta chains as associated with cytomegalovirus. A further reported finding was that TCR beta sequences accurately predicted the HLA-A and HLA-B alleles for most subjects in the first cohort. Linkage disequilibrium might explain the correlated functional status among segregating V segments, but an unknown experimental factor could not be excluded. Only TCR beta chains were sequenced in this cohort, and the absence of alpha or paired-chain data limited detectable features.

Spanning cysteine to phenylalanine, the CDR3 consists of 15 amino acids. Solely the CDR3 DNA is kept, with 45 bases framed from the first base. As encoded in the germline V gene, CDR1 is SGHTA while CDR2 is FQGNSA. Unmatched junction bases come to 6, with V trimmed by 4 bases and J by 4 bases. The receptor was derived from a man between 60 and 75 years old in good health and CMV-seronegative. Here the chain combines TRBV7-2 and TRBJ2-7, and 11 junctional nucleotides match TRBD2. Sequenced sample: PBMCs. CDR3 reads: CASSSTSGRGYEQYF. The nucleotides are TGTGCCAGCAGCTCCACTAGCGGGAGAGGGTACGAGCAGTACTTC. Outside the CDR3, residues come from the reference TRBV7-2 and TRBJ2-7 proteins, so the full variable domain is: GAGVSQSPSNKVTEKGKDVELRCDPISGHTALYWYRQSLGQGLEFLIYFQGNSAPDKSGLPSDRFSAERTGGSVSTLTIQRTQQEDSAVYLCASSSTSGRGYEQYFGPGTRLTVT.